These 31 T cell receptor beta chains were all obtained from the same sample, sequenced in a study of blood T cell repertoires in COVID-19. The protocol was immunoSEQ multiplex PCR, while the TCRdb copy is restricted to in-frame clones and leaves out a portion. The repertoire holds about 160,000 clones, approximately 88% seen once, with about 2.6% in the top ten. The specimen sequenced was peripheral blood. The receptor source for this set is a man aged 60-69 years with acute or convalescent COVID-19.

DNA for the CDR3: TGTGCCAGTAGTTCTCAGGGGTTCTCTGGAAACACCATATATTTT. The encoded protein is CASSSQGFSGNTIYF. The chain uses TRBV19 and TRBJ1-3; D might be TRBD1 (6 bases). V dropped 5 bases and J dropped 0 bases, with 11 bases sitting between them. The CDR3 sequence is 15 residues long. The V gene's germline CDR1 is LNHDA and CDR2 SQIVND (reference sequence).

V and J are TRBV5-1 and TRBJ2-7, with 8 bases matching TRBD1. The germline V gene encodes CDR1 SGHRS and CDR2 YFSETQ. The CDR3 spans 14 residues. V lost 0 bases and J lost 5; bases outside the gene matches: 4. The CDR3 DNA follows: TGCGCCAGCAGCTTGGCCGGACAGGGTAACGAGCAGTACTTC. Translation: CASSLAGQGNEQYF.

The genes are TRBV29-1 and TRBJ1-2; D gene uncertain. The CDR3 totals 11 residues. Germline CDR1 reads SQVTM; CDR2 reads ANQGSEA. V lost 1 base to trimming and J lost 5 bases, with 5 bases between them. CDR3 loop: CSVEVEYGYTF. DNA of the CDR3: TGCAGCGTTGAAGTTGAGTATGGCTACACCTTC.

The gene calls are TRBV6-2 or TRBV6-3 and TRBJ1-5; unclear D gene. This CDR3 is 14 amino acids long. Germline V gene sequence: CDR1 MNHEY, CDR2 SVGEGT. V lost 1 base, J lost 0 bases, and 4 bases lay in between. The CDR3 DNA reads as TGTGCCAGCAGTTACTACAGTAGCAATCAGCCCCAGCATTTT. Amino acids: CASSYYSSNQPQHF.

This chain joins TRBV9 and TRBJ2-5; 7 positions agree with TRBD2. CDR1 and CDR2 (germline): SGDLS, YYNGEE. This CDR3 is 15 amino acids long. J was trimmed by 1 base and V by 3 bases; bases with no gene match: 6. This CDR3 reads CASSAWGGTQETQYF. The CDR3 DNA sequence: TGTGCCAGCAGCGCGTGGGGGGGGACCCAAGAGACCCAGTACTTC.

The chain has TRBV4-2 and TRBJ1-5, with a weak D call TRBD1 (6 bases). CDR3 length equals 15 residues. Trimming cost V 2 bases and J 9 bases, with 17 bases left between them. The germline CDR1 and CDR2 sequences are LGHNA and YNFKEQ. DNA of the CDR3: TGTGCCAGCAGCCAATTACAGGGTGCCGGGCTGCCCCAGCATTTT. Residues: CASSQLQGAGLPQHF.

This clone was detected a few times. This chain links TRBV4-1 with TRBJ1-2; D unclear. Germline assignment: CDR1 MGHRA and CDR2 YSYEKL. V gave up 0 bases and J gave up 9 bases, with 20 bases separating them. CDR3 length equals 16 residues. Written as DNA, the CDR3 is TGCGCCAGCAGCCAAGATTATACGTCCCCTAAAACCAGCTACACCTTC. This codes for CASSQDYTSPKTSYTF.

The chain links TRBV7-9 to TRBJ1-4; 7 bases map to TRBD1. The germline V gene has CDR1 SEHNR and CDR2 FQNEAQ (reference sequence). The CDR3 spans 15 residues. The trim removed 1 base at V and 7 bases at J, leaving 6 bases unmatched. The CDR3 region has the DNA TGTGCCAGCAGCTTAGGGCGTACAGGGGTTGAAAAACTGTTTTTT. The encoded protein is CASSLGRTGVEKLFF.

The CDR3 DNA reads TGCAGCGTTGTAATCAGGGTCGGTGAAGCTTTCTTT. Protein sequence: CSVVIRVGEAFF. V usage is TRBV29-1 and J usage is TRBJ1-1; tentatively, D is TRBD1 (5 bases). Between the trimmed V and J ends, which lost 4 bases and 7 bases, there was a span of 13 bases. Germline V gives CDR1 SQVTM, CDR2 ANQGSEA. The CDR3 contains 12 residues.

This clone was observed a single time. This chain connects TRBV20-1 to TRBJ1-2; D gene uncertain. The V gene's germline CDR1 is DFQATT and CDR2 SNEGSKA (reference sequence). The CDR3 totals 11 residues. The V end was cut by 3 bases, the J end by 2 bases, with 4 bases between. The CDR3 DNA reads TGCAGTGCTAGGGCAAACTATGGCTACACCTTC. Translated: CSARANYGYTF.

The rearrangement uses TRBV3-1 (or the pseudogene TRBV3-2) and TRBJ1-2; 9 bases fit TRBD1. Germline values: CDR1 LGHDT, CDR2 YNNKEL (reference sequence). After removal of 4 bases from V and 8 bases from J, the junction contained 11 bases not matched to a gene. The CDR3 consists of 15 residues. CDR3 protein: CASSPRGQGRKGYTF. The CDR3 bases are TGTGCCAGCAGCCCCAGGGGACAGGGAAGGAAAGGCTACACCTTC.

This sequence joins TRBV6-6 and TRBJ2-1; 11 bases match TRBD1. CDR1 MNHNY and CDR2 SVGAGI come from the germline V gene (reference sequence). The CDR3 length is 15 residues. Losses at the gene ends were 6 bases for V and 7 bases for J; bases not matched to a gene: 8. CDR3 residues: CASRQGQGAKNEQFF. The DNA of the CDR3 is TGTGCCAGCAGACAAGGACAGGGGGCGAAGAATGAGCAGTTCTTC.

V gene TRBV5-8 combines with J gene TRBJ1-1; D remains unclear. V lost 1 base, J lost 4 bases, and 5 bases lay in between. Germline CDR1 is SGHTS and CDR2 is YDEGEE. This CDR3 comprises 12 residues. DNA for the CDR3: TGTGCCAGCAGCTTGATCGGCACTGAAGCTTTCTTT. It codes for CASSLIGTEAFF.

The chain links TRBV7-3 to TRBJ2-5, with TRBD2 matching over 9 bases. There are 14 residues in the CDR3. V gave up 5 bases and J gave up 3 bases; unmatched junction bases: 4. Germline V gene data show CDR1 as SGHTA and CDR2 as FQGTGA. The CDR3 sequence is CASSPLAGKETQYF. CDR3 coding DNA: TGTGCCAGCAGCCCCCTAGCGGGAAAAGAGACCCAGTACTTC.

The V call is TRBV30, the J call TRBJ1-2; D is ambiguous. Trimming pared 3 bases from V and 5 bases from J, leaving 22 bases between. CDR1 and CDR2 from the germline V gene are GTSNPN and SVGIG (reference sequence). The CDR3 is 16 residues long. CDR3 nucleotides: TGTGCCTGGAGCGATCTTTTGACAACGGACTTTTATGGCTACACCTTC. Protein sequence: CAWSDLLTTDFYGYTF.

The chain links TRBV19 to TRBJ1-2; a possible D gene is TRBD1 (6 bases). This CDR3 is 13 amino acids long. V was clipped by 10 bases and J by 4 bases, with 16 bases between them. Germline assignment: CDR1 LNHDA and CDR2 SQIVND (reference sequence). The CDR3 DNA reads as TGTGCCACCGCAGACAGGAGCTTCTATGGCTACACCTTC. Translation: CATADRSFYGYTF.

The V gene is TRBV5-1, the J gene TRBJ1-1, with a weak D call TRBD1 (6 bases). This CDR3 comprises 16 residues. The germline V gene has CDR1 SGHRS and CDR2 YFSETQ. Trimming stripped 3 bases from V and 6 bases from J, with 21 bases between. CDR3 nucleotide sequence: TGCGCCAGCAGCTCGACAGGTAGCCAAACTGCGGCTGAAGCTTTCTTT. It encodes CASSSTGSQTAAEAFF. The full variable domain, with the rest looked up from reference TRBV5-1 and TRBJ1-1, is KAGVTQTPRYLIKTRGQQVTLSCSPISGHRSVSWYQQTPGQGLQFLFEYFSETQRNKGNFPGRFSGRQFSNSRSEMNVSTLELGDSALYLCASSSTGSQTAAEAFFGQGTRLTVV.

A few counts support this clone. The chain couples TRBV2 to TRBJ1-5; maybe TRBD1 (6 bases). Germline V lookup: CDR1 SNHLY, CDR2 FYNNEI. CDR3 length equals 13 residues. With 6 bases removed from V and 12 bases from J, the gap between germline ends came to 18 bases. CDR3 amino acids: CASRPGQGESQHF. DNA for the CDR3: TGTGCCAGCAGGCCGGGACAAGGAGAAAGCCAGCATTTT.

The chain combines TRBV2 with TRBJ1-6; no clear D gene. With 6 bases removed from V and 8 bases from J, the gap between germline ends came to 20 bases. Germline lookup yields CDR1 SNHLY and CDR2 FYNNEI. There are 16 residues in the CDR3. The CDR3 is CASRNPWRSSYSPLHF. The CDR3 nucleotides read TGTGCCAGCAGGAACCCCTGGAGGTCCTCTTATTCACCCCTCCACTTT.

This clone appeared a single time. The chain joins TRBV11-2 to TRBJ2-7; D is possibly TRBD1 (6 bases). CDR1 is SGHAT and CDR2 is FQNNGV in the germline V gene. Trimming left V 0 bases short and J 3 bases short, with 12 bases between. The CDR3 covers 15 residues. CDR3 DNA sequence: TGTGCCAGCAGCTTAGAACAAGGGGGACACTACGAGCAGTACTTC. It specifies CASSLEQGGHYEQYF.

CDR3 sequence reads: CASSGEGGNEQFF. CDR3 DNA: TGCGCCAGCTCAGGGGAAGGTGGGAATGAGCAGTTCTTC. This chain connects TRBV4-1 to TRBJ2-1, with D perhaps matching TRBD1 (6 bases). The CDR3 totals 13 residues. Trimming shortened V by 8 bases and J by 7 bases, and 15 bases separated the two germline ends. Per germline, CDR1 MGHRA and CDR2 YSYEKL.

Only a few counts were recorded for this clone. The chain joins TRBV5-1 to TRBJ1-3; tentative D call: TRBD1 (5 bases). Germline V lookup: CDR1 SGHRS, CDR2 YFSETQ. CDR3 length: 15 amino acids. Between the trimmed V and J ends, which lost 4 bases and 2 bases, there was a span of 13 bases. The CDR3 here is CASSLGPSTGNTIYF. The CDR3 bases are TGCGCCAGCAGCCTGGGGCCGTCAACTGGAAACACCATATATTTT. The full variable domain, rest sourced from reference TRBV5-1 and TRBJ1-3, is KAGVTQTPRYLIKTRGQQVTLSCSPISGHRSVSWYQQTPGQGLQFLFEYFSETQRNKGNFPGRFSGRQFSNSRSEMNVSTLELGDSALYLCASSLGPSTGNTIYFGEGSWLTVV.

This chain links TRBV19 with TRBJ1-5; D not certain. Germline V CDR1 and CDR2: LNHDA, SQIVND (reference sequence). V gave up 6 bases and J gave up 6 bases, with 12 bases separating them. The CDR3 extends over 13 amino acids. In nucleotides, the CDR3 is TGTGCCAGTAGCCCTTGGGGAGGTCAGCCCCAGCATTTT. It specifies CASSPWGGQPQHF.

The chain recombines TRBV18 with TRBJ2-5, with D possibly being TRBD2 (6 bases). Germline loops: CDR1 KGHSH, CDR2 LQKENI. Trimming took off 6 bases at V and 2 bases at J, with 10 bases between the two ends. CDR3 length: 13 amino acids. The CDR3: CASSAGIQETQYF. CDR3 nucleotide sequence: TGTGCCAGCTCTGCGGGGATACAAGAGACCCAGTACTTC.

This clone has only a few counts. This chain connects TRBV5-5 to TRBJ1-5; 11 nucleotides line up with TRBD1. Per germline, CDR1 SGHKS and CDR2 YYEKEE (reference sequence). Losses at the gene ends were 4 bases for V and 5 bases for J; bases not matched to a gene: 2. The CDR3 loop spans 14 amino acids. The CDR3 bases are TGTGCCAGCAGCGCGGGACAGGGGGATCAGCCCCAGCATTTT. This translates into CASSAGQGDQPQHF.

In DNA, the CDR3 is TGTGCCAGCAGAGGAAAAACCACGGGGGGGCCTGTCACAGATACGCAGTATTTT. Amino acid sequence: CASRGKTTGGPVTDTQYF. This chain joins TRBV3-1 (or the pseudogene TRBV3-2) and TRBJ2-3; the match to TRBD2 covers 8 bases. The CDR3 has 18 amino acids. The ends lost 6 bases at V and 2 bases at J; junction bases unmatched: 16. Germline V gene data show CDR1 as LGHDT and CDR2 as YNNKEL (reference sequence).

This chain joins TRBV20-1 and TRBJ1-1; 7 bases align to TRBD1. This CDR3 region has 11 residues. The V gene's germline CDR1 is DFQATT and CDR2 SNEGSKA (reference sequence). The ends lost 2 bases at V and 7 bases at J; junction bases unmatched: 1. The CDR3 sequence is CSARTGVEAFF. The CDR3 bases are TGCAGTGCTAGAACAGGGGTTGAAGCTTTCTTT.

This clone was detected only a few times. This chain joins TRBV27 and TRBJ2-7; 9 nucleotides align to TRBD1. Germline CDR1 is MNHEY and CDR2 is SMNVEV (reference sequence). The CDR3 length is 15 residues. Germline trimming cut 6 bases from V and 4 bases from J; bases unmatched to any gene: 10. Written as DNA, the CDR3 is TGTGCCAGCAGATTAGGACAGGGGCAGGTATACGAGCAGTACTTC. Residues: CASRLGQGQVYEQYF.

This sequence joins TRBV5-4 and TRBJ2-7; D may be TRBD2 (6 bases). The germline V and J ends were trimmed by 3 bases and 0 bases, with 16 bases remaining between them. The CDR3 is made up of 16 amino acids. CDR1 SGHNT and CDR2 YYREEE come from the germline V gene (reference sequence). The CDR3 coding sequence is TGTGCCAGCAGCTCGGGCGGAGGGGCCAGCTCCTACGAGCAGTACTTC. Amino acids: CASSSGGGASSYEQYF.

This chain's CDR3 is CASSSIPLDRGDGYTF. Here the CDR3 DNA reads TGTGCCAGCAGTTCCATACCCCTGGACAGGGGGGATGGCTACACCTTC. The rearrangement links TRBV6-5 to TRBJ1-2; 10 bases are shared with TRBD1. Germline V gene sequence: CDR1 MNHEY, CDR2 SVGAGI. V lost 4 bases and J lost 6; bases outside the gene matches: 11. The CDR3 has 16 residues.

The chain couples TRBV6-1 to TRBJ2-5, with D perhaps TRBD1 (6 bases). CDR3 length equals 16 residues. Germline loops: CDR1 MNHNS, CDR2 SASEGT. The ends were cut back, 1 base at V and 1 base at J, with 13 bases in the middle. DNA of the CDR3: TGTGCCAGCAGTGAAGAGGCAGGGGTCCCCCAAGAGACCCAGTACTTC. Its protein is CASSEEAGVPQETQYF.